This T cell receptor (beta chain) was retrieved from a study of blood T cell repertoires in COVID-19. Study-wide context: Acute and convalescent COVID-19 samples came from the United States, Italy and Spain.

Participants' reported clinical history set cohort assignment. Sequenced by immunoSEQ multiplex PCR; TCRdb stores in-frame clones only, minus some. Among around 250,000 clones listed, approximately 91% were seen once. The CDR3 sequence is 14 residues long. V shed 4 bases and J 8 bases; nucleotides not matched to a gene: 10. Germline V gene data show CDR1 as SGHTA and CDR2 as FQGTGA. Material: PBMCs or T cells enriched from blood (not recorded which). The gene calls are TRBV7-3 and TRBJ1-1; 7 nucleotides match TRBD1. This TCR came from a human donor in a cohort exposed to, infected with or recovered from COVID-19 (not recorded which). The donor label of this sample is uncertain. CDR3 bases: TGTGCCAGCAGCTGGGTGGGGACAGTTACAGAAGCTTTCTTT. Translating gives CASSWVGTVTEAFF.